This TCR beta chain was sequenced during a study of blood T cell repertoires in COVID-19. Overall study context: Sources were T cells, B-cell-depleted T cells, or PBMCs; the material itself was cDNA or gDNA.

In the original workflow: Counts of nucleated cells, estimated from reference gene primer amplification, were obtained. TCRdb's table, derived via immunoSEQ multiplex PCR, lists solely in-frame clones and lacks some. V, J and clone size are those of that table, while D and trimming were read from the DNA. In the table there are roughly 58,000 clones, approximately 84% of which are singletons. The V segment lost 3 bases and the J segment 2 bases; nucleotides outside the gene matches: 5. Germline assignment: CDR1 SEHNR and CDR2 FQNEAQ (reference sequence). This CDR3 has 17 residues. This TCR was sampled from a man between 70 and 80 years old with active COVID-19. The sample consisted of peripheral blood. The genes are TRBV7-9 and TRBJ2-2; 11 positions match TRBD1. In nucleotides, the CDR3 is TGTGCCAGCAGCTTCCGGGACAGGGGGTTTAACACCGGGGAGCTGTTTTTT. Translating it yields CASSFRDRGFNTGELFF.